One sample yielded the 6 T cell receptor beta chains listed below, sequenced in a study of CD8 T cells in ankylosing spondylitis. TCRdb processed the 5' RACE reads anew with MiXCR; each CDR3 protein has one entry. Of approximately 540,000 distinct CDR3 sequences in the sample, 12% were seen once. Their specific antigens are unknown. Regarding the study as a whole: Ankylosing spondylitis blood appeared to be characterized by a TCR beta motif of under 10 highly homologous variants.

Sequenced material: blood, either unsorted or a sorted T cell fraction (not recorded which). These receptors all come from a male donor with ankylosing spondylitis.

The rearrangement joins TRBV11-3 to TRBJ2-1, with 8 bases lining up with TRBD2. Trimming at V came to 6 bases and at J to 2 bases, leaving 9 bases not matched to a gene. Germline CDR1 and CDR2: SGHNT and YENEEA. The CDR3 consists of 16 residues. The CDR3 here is CASRFGGAGAYNEQFF. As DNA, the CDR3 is TGTGCCAGCAGATTCGGGGGGGCAGGGGCCTACAATGAGCAGTTCTTC.

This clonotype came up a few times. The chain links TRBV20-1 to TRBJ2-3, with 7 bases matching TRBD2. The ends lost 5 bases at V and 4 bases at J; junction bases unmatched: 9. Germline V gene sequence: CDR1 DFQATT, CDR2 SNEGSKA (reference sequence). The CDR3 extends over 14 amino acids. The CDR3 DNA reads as TGCAGTGCTTTCAAGCGGGATGGGGCAGATACGCAGTATTTT. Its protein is CSAFKRDGADTQYF.

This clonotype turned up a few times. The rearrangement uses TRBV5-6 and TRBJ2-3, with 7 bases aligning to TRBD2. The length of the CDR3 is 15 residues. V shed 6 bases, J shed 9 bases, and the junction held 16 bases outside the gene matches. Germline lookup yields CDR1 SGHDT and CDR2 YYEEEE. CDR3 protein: CASTSSRRGRVTQYF. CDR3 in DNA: TGTGCCAGCACATCTTCCAGGCGTGGGAGGGTCACGCAGTATTTT.

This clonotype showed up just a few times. The CDR3 DNA is TGCGCCAGCAGCCCACAGGACCCGAACACTGAAGCTTTCTTT. Its translation is CASSPQDPNTEAFF. The chain links TRBV5-1 to TRBJ1-1; TRBD1 might be the D (5 bases). The CDR3 consists of 14 residues. V lost 4 bases and J lost 1, with 11 bases in between. From germline, CDR1 is SGHRS and CDR2 YFSETQ.

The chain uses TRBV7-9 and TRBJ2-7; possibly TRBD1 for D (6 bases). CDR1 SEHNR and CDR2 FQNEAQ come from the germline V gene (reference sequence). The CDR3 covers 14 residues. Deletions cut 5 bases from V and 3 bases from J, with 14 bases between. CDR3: CASSRWDTNYEQYF. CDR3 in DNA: TGTGCCAGCAGCAGATGGGACACCAACTACGAGCAGTACTTC.

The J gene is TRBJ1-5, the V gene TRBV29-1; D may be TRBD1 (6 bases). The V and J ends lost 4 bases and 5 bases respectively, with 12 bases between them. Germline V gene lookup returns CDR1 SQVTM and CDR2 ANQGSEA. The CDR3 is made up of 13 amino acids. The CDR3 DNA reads TGCAGCGTTGGAGGGGGGCGAGATCAGCCCCAGCATTTT. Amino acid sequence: CSVGGGRDQPQHF.